This T cell receptor (beta chain) is from a study of OX40 agonist ivuxolimab in advanced cancers. Profiling relied on immunoSEQ multiplex PCR, and the TCRdb table lists in-frame clones only, not all of them. Seen here are around 71,000 clones, 86% observed once, and the top ten hold 1.1%. The V gene lost 5 bases and the J gene lost 6 bases, with 9 bases spanning the gap. Germline V gives CDR1 MNHEY, CDR2 SVGAGI. The CDR3 runs 12 residues. The sample in question was CD4+ or CD8+ T cells sorted from blood, obtained in a trial of the OX40 agonist ivuxolimab. The chain is built from TRBV6-5 and TRBJ2-3; no clear D gene. The source is an adult with an advanced solid tumor such as melanoma, head and neck, liver or kidney cancer. The CDR3: CASSRGRDTQYF. The CDR3 DNA reads TGTGCCAGCAGTCGTGGCAGGGATACGCAGTATTTT.